This is a list of T cell receptor beta chains from one sample in a study of identical twins. TCRdb re-called the 5' RACE reads with MiXCR, one entry per CDR3 protein. Here the sample spans about 530,000 distinct CDR3 sequences, over 12% being singletons. Separately, the same data were catalogued under a study of yellow fever vaccine responses in identical twins.

The sample comprised CD4+ T cells sorted from blood. The receptors were sampled from a young woman in good health. The CDR3 runs from the conserved cysteine through the conserved F or W. A D gene is named only where the DNA matches it firmly. Size is omitted from some rows. Given values are once, few, many or a class for expanded clones.

D	size	J	V	DNA	CDR3
TRBD2	.	TRBJ2-2	TRBV29-1	TGCAGCGTTGAATACCGACGGGGTGGACTAGCGGGGACAAACGGGGAGCTGTTTTTT	CSVEYRRGGLAGTNGELFF
TRBD1	.	TRBJ2-5	TRBV14	TGTGCCAGCAGCCCGACCAGGGGGCAAGAGACCCAGTACTTC	CASSPTRGQETQYF
TRBD1	few	TRBJ1-2	TRBV2	TGTGCCAGCAGGAGGACAGGGTGGACGGATGGCTACACCTTC	CASRRTGWTDGYTF
.	.	TRBJ2-2	TRBV5-1	TGCGCCAGCAGCTTGGGGACTCTAGCGTTCCGCGGGGAGCTGTTTTTT	CASSLGTLAFRGELFF
.	few	TRBJ1-3	TRBV6-1	TGTGCAACGCGGGACTTCTCTGGAAACACCATATATTTT	CATRDFSGNTIYF
.	few	TRBJ2-2	TRBV7-9	TGTGCCAGCAGCTTTAGTGGGGGAACCGCGAACACCGGGGAGCTGTTTTTT	CASSFSGGTANTGELFF
TRBD2	.	TRBJ2-3	TRBV7-9	TGTGCCAGCAGCCATAGCGGGAGGGACACAGATACGCAGTATTTT	CASSHSGRDTDTQYF
.	.	TRBJ2-7	TRBV6-5	TGTGCCAGCAGTTATTTGCCAAACTACGAGCAGTACTTC	CASSYLPNYEQYF
TRBD1	.	TRBJ1-6	TRBV5-1	TGCGCCAGCAGCTCCTCAACCGGGACAGGGAATAATTCACCCCTCCACTTT	CASSSSTGTGNNSPLHF
.	many	TRBJ2-1	TRBV24-1	TGTGCCACCAGTGGGGTAGTTCTAAGCAATGAGCAGTTCTTC	CATSGVVLSNEQFF
.	few	TRBJ2-7	TRBV20-1	TGCAGTGCCAAGAGGTGGGACCCCTACGAGCAGTACTTC	CSAKRWDPYEQYF
.	.	TRBJ1-2	TRBV12-3/TRBV12-4	TGTGCCAGCAGTTTAAGCCAGTTCTATGGCTACACCTTC	CASSLSQFYGYTF
.	.	TRBJ1-5	TRBV28	TGTGCCAGCAGTTTCCCCCTGGCCGGGCGGCCCCAGCATTTT	CASSFPLAGRPQHF
TRBD1	.	TRBJ2-1	TRBV24-1	TGTGCCACCAGTGAAAGACAGGGTCTCTACAATGAGCAGTTCTTC	CATSERQGLYNEQFF
.	.	TRBJ2-7	TRBV5-1	TGCGCCAGCAGCCTACCTCCCTCAGGGCCCCACGAGCAGTACTTC	CASSLPPSGPHEQYF
.	few	TRBJ1-2	TRBV5-1	TGCGCCAGCAGCTTGCTGTACAGGGACGCCTATGGCTACACCTTC	CASSLLYRDAYGYTF
.	once	TRBJ2-7	TRBV7-3	TGTGCCAGCGGGAAGGGAGATAATCCCTACGAGCAGTACTTC	CASGKGDNPYEQYF
TRBD1	.	TRBJ2-3	TRBV28	TGTGCCAGCACCCAGGGGGACAGTCTCTTCACAGATACGCAGTATTTT	CASTQGDSLFTDTQYF
TRBD1	.	TRBJ2-7	TRBV3-1	TGTGCCAGCAGCCCTTGGACAGGGGGCTTTTACGAGCAGTACTTC	CASSPWTGGFYEQYF
TRBD2	few	TRBJ2-1	TRBV6-1	TGTGCCAGCAGTAAGGGTCTAGCGGGGAACAATGAGCAGTTCTTC	CASSKGLAGNNEQFF
.	few	TRBJ2-5	TRBV2	TGTGCCAGCCTGCTGGGGGAGACCCAGTACTTC	CASLLGETQYF
TRBD1	many	TRBJ1-1	TRBV28	TGTGCCAGCAGTTTGCGACTCACAGGGGGGACTGAAGCTTTCTTT	CASSLRLTGGTEAFF
TRBD1	few	TRBJ2-1	TRBV7-9	TGTGCCAGCAGCTCCGGACAGGGGGCGAGGAATGAGCAGTTCTTC	CASSSGQGARNEQFF
TRBD2	few	TRBJ2-2	TRBV28	TGTGCCAGCAGCGACCCTAGCGGGAGGACCCTCACCGGGGAGCTGTTTTTT	CASSDPSGRTLTGELFF
.	few	TRBJ1-5	TRBV6-5	TGTGCCAGCAGTTACTCGGAGGTGCAGCCCCAGCATTTT	CASSYSEVQPQHF
TRBD2	few	TRBJ2-1	TRBV5-1	TGCGCCAGCAGCCCGACACTGACTAGCGGAGGGACCTACAATGAGCAGTTCTTC	CASSPTLTSGGTYNEQFF
TRBD1	few	TRBJ2-5	TRBV7-9	TGTGCCAGCAGCTGTGGACAGGGGAAAGATCAAGAGACCCAGTACTTC	CASSCGQGKDQETQYF
.	few	TRBJ2-7	TRBV12-3/TRBV12-4	TGTGCCAGCAGTTTAGGGACCATCTCCTTCGAGCAGTACTTC	CASSLGTISFEQYF
.	.	TRBJ2-5	TRBV4-1	TGCGCCAGCGGTAAGGGAGGCCAAGAGACCCAGTACTTC	CASGKGGQETQYF
TRBD2	.	TRBJ2-3	TRBV29-1	TGCAGCGTGACCGGGACTAGCGGGAGAACAGATACGCAGTATTTT	CSVTGTSGRTDTQYF
TRBD2	.	TRBJ2-7	TRBV5-1	TGCGCCAGCAGCCAGGGAGGGGCCAGCCTCTACGAGCAGTACTTC	CASSQGGASLYEQYF
.	few	TRBJ2-2	TRBV20-1	TGCAGTGCTAGAGAGGGCAGAAAGTCGAACACCGGGGAGCTGTTTTTT	CSAREGRKSNTGELFF
.	few	TRBJ2-1	TRBV3-1	TGTGCCAGCAGCCACGGTTACAATGAGCAGTTCTTC	CASSHGYNEQFF
TRBD2	few	TRBJ2-1	TRBV28	TGTGCCAGCAGTTTATTCTCTAGCGGGGGCTACAATGAGCAGTTCTTC	CASSLFSSGGYNEQFF
.	few	TRBJ2-4	TRBV2	TGTGCCAGCAGGCCAGACAGATTGGGAAACATTCAGTACTTC	CASRPDRLGNIQYF
TRBD2	.	TRBJ2-7	TRBV20-1	TGCAGTGCTAGAGGTTCAAAGGGACTAGCGGGGACTTACGAGCAGTACTTC	CSARGSKGLAGTYEQYF
TRBD2	few	TRBJ2-1	TRBV2	TGTGCCAGCAGTGAAGCGCTTTTAGCGGGAGGCTACAATGAGCAGTTCTTC	CASSEALLAGGYNEQFF
.	few	TRBJ2-7	TRBV7-9	TGTGCCAGCAGCTGGGGGGGCGGCTCCTACGAGCAGTACTTC	CASSWGGGSYEQYF
.	few	TRBJ2-7	TRBV7-9	TGTGCCAGCAGCTTCCAGGGGGAGGGTAACGAGCAGTACTTC	CASSFQGEGNEQYF
TRBD1	few	TRBJ2-3	TRBV9	TGTGCCAGCAGCGTAAGAACGGGACAGGGTGTAGATACGCAGTATTTT	CASSVRTGQGVDTQYF
.	few	TRBJ2-4	TRBV11-3	TGTGCCAGCAGACTTAGTCCCAAAAACATTCAGTACTTC	CASRLSPKNIQYF
.	few	TRBJ1-2	TRBV7-9	TGTGCCAGCAGCCCGAGTTTAGGTGGCTACACCTTC	CASSPSLGGYTF
.	.	TRBJ2-3	TRBV5-6	TGTGCCAGCAGCAGGGAGCGAGTCACAGATACGCAGTATTTT	CASSRERVTDTQYF
TRBD1	few	TRBJ2-1	TRBV6-5	TGTGCCAGCAGTTACCAAGACAGGGTGGGTTACAATGAGCAGTTCTTC	CASSYQDRVGYNEQFF
.	few	TRBJ1-1	TRBV6-1	TGTGCCAGCAGCCCGACCGGGACCCAACTAGGGGCTTTCTTT	CASSPTGTQLGAFF
.	.	TRBJ2-1	TRBV18	TGTGCCAGCTCACCAGGGCTAGCCGAGACGGGTGAGCAGTTCTTC	CASSPGLAETGEQFF
TRBD1	few	TRBJ2-3	TRBV7-9	TGTGCCAGCAGCTTCCGACAGGGTGTTTCCACAGATACGCAGTATTTT	CASSFRQGVSTDTQYF
TRBD2	few	TRBJ2-3	TRBV14	TGTGCCAGCAGCCGAGAAGCGGGGGGGCCGCAGTATTTT	CASSREAGGPQYF
.	.	TRBJ2-1	TRBV29-1	TGCAGCGTTGATGGCAGGAAGGATGAGCAGTTCTTC	CSVDGRKDEQFF
.	many	TRBJ1-1	TRBV7-9	TGTGCCAGCAGCCAACAGGGATACACTGAAGCTTTCTTT	CASSQQGYTEAFF
.	few	TRBJ2-3	TRBV7-9	TGTGCCAGCAGCTCAAGCGGAGCAACAGATACGCAGTATTTT	CASSSSGATDTQYF
.	.	TRBJ2-3	TRBV28	TGTGCCAGCAGTCTCAGTCCCGCGGCCACAGATACGCAGTATTTT	CASSLSPAATDTQYF
TRBD1	few	TRBJ2-3	TRBV10-2	TGCGCCAGCAGTAACGGACAGGGGGCATCAGATACGCAGTATTTT	CASSNGQGASDTQYF
.	few	TRBJ1-2	TRBV20-1	TGCAGTGCTAGAGTCGGGGGCGACTATGGCTACACCTTC	CSARVGGDYGYTF
TRBD2	.	TRBJ2-5	TRBV29-1	TGCAGCGTTGATGTGGGGGGGCAAGAGACCCAGTACTTC	CSVDVGGQETQYF
.	few	TRBJ2-1	TRBV4-1	TGCGCCAGCAGCCAAGGGCCTACCATTTACAATGAGCAGTTCTTC	CASSQGPTIYNEQFF
.	.	TRBJ1-1	TRBV5-1	TGCGCCAGCAGCCGCGATATGGGGCAAAACACTGAAGCTTTCTTT	CASSRDMGQNTEAFF
.	.	TRBJ2-4	TRBV12-3/TRBV12-4	TGTGCCAGCTTGGTCCGAGGCCAAAACATTCAGTACTTC	CASLVRGQNIQYF
.	few	TRBJ1-1	TRBV3-1	TGTGCCAGCAGCCAAGTAGGGTTGTCCGGAGCTTTCTTT	CASSQVGLSGAFF
.	.	TRBJ2-5	TRBV28	TGTGCCAGCAGTTCGGACAAACAAGAGACCCAGTACTTC	CASSSDKQETQYF